This T cell receptor (beta chain) was captured in a study of T cell responses to AZD1222 COVID-19 vaccine. Study-wide background: Doses given second, at about 4 or about 12 weeks, were pooled.

Assay used: immunoSEQ multiplex PCR; TCRdb lists only in-frame clones, some missing. This table has about 140,000 clones, roughly 92% appearing once. The V gene end was trimmed by 4 bases and the J gene end by 3 bases; junction bases not matched to a gene: 8. The CDR3 contains 15 residues. The germline CDR1 and CDR2 sequences are SGHNT and YYREEE (reference sequence). Study findings and constraints: Across spike, vaccine-associated CD4 TCRs were found, dominant at 160-218 and 743-854.

About this clone: The antigen remains undetermined.

This sequence was found in an adult in good health. The input for sequencing was peripheral blood, taken on day 0 of AZD1222 vaccination. The V call is TRBV5-4, the J call TRBJ2-5; 8 bases are a match to TRBD2. The CDR3 loop reads CASSNSGGSKETQYF. CDR3 bases: TGTGCCAGCAGCAATTCGGGGGGGTCCAAAGAGACCCAGTACTTC.